The 25 T cell receptor beta chains given below trace back to one sample, sequenced in a study of memory CD4+ T cells and cytomegalovirus serostatus. Clones were sequenced by immunoSEQ multiplex PCR, and TCRdb holds only the in-frame ones, with some missing. The table lists 40,000 to 60,000 clones, approximately 78% of them singletons. The sort gate was single viable CD3+CD4+CD8-CD45RO+ cells for memory CD4+ T cells. The sample consisted of memory CD4+ T cells from blood. These TCRs come from an adult in good health and CMV-seronegative.

V and J are TRBV5-4 and TRBJ1-2, with a weak D call TRBD1 (6 bases). V lost 4 bases to trimming and J lost 4 bases, with 11 bases between them. Germline V CDR1 and CDR2: SGHNT, YYREEE (reference sequence). The CDR3 is 13 amino acids. CDR3 DNA sequence: TGTGCCAGCAGCACCGGGACACCCTATGGCTACACCTTC. Translated: CASSTGTPYGYTF.

The CDR3 region is CASSRVRLNTEAFF. CDR3 sequence (DNA): TGTGCCAGCAGCCGTGTCAGGTTGAACACTGAAGCTTTCTTT. The V and J genes are TRBV7-2 and TRBJ1-1; D unclear. Germline V gene sequence: CDR1 SGHTA, CDR2 FQGNSA. The V end was cut by 5 bases, the J end by 0 bases, with 10 bases between. The CDR3 spans 14 residues.

This clone occurred a few times. The V and J genes are TRBV5-1 and TRBJ1-1; the match to TRBD1 covers 7 bases. CDR1 SGHRS and CDR2 YFSETQ come from the germline V gene. V was clipped by 0 bases and J by 5 bases; unmatched bases: 10. This CDR3 is 16 amino acids long. CDR3: CASSLEAQGRWTEAFF. The DNA for the CDR3 is TGCGCCAGCAGCTTGGAGGCACAGGGGCGGTGGACTGAAGCTTTCTTT.

V and J are TRBV7-2 and TRBJ2-2; D is perhaps TRBD2 (7 bases). Germline CDR1 SGHTA, CDR2 FQGNSA. Trimming shortened V by 2 bases and J by 4 bases, and 20 bases separated the two germline ends. The CDR3 runs to 18 residues. Here the CDR3 DNA reads TGTGCCAGCAGCTTACTCCCGTCCAGGGGAGGGGGCACCGGGGAGCTGTTTTTT. This codes for CASSLLPSRGGGTGELFF.

This clone was observed once. V usage is TRBV19 and J usage is TRBJ1-1, with D maybe TRBD1 (5 bases). Trimming left V 6 bases short and J 4 bases short, with 12 bases between. CDR3 length: 13 amino acids. CDR1 LNHDA and CDR2 SQIVND come from the germline V gene (reference sequence). This CDR3 reads CASSTDSRTEAFF. The CDR3 region has the DNA TGTGCCAGTAGCACTGACAGCCGCACTGAAGCTTTCTTT.

The chain carries TRBV27 and TRBJ2-7; D is possibly TRBD2 (5 bases). The V and J ends lost 6 bases and 1 base respectively, with 13 bases between them. The CDR3 runs to 14 residues. Per the germline V gene, CDR1 is MNHEY and CDR2 is SMNVEV (reference sequence). CDR3 sequence: CASSPRAESYEQYF. CDR3 DNA: TGTGCCAGCAGCCCTAGAGCGGAATCCTACGAGCAGTACTTC.

The rearrangement uses TRBV7-9 and TRBJ1-1, with 10 bases aligning to TRBD1. There are 14 residues in the CDR3. Germline V gene lookup returns CDR1 SEHNR and CDR2 FQNEAQ (reference sequence). Trimming at V came to 5 bases and at J to 6 bases, leaving 6 bases not matched to a gene. As DNA, the CDR3 is TGTGCCAGCAGCGGACAGGGGGAAGGCGCTGAAGCTTTCTTT. The encoded protein is CASSGQGEGAEAFF.

This clone was found a few times. V usage is TRBV30 and J usage is TRBJ2-2; D is undetermined. The V end was cut by 5 bases, the J end by 9 bases, with 13 bases between. The CDR3 has 12 amino acids. CDR1 GTSNPN and CDR2 SVGIG come from the germline V gene (reference sequence). The CDR3 loop is CAWFGRGRELFF. CDR3 DNA: TGTGCCTGGTTTGGCAGAGGCCGGGAGCTGTTTTTT.

This sequence joins TRBV28 and TRBJ1-2; 12 bases are a match to TRBD1. The germline V gene has CDR1 MDHEN and CDR2 SYDVKM. The trim removed 8 bases at V and 6 bases at J, leaving 10 bases unmatched. The CDR3 runs 15 residues. Here the CDR3 reads CASRITGTGGDGYTF. The CDR3 bases are TGTGCCAGCCGCATCACCGGGACAGGGGGCGATGGCTACACCTTC.

This sequence joins TRBV19 and TRBJ2-3; D gene unclear. In germline, CDR1 is LNHDA, CDR2 SQIVND (reference sequence). This CDR3 has 13 residues. The ends were cut back, 7 bases at V and 0 bases at J, with 8 bases in the middle. CDR3: CASKIGSTDTQYF. The CDR3 DNA follows: TGTGCCAGTAAAATCGGAAGCACAGATACGCAGTATTTT.

This clone was recorded only once. The rearrangement joins TRBV29-1 to TRBJ1-1, with TRBD1 as a possible D gene (6 bases). CDR3 length: 14 amino acids. Trimming took 7 bases from V and 5 from J, leaving 20 bases between them. Per germline, CDR1 SQVTM and CDR2 ANQGSEA. The CDR3 reads CSADTTGRGTEAFF. The CDR3 DNA follows: TGCAGCGCTGACACAACAGGGAGGGGTACTGAAGCTTTCTTT. The full variable domain, completed using reference TRBV29-1 and TRBJ1-1, is SAVISQKPSRDICQRGTSLTIQCQVDSQVTMMFWYRQQPGQSLTLIATANQGSEATYESGFVIDKFPISRPNLTFSTLTVSNMSPEDSSIYLCSADTTGRGTEAFFGQGTRLTVV.

The gene calls are TRBV5-1 and TRBJ1-6; TRBD1 matches 7 bases. Germline V lookup: CDR1 SGHRS, CDR2 YFSETQ. The ends lost 0 bases at V and 10 bases at J; junction bases unmatched: 7. This CDR3 region has 15 residues. In nucleotides, the CDR3 is TGCGCCAGCAGCTTGGAAGGGGGCCGTGGGTCACCCCTCCACTTT. This gives the protein CASSLEGGRGSPLHF.

This chain joins TRBV2 and TRBJ1-3; perhaps TRBD1 as D (5 bases). Trimming took 4 bases from V and 3 from J, leaving 13 bases between them. Germline lookup yields CDR1 SNHLY and CDR2 FYNNEI. The CDR3 loop spans 15 amino acids. CDR3 nucleotides: TGTGCCAGCAGTGTCCAGGGTGACGGTGGAAACACCATATATTTT. This codes for CASSVQGDGGNTIYF.

This clone was seen a single time. The chain links TRBV7-8 to TRBJ2-7; D possibly uses TRBD1 or TRBD2 (5 bases each). V dropped 5 bases and J dropped 0 bases, with 17 bases sitting between them. The CDR3 contains 16 residues. The V gene's germline CDR1 is SGHVS and CDR2 FQNEAQ. The CDR3 nucleotides are TGTGCCAGCAGCCCTACCGGGACGGGTAGCTCCTACGAGCAGTACTTC. Encoded protein: CASSPTGTGSSYEQYF.

The chain has TRBV19 and TRBJ1-1; a possible D gene is TRBD1 (5 bases). Trimming pared 3 bases from V and 3 bases from J, leaving 17 bases between. The germline V gene encodes CDR1 LNHDA and CDR2 SQIVND (reference sequence). This CDR3 is built from 16 residues. The CDR3 is CASSIGLTETYTEAFF. In DNA, the CDR3 is TGTGCCAGTAGTATCGGTCTGACAGAAACTTACACTGAAGCTTTCTTT.

The chain couples TRBV30 to TRBJ2-3; D may correspond to TRBD1 or TRBD2 (6 bases each). Trimming took 2 bases from V and 0 from J, leaving 9 bases between them. Germline V gene data show CDR1 as GTSNPN and CDR2 as SVGIG (reference sequence). The CDR3 sequence is 14 residues long. In DNA, the CDR3 is TGTGCCTGGAGTTCGGGGGCCAGCACAGATACGCAGTATTTT. Translated, it gives CAWSSGASTDTQYF.

The chain combines TRBV28 with TRBJ2-1; a possible D gene is TRBD2 (7 bases). The V gene lost 7 bases and the J gene lost 8 bases, with 24 bases spanning the gap. Germline-derived CDR1 and CDR2 are MDHEN and SYDVKM. This CDR3 is 16 amino acids long. This CDR3 reads CASTTLGGRGGDEQFF. The CDR3, as DNA: TGTGCCAGCACCACTTTGGGGGGGCGGGGTGGAGATGAGCAGTTCTTC.

By proportion, this clone is medium-sized. V usage is TRBV27 and J usage is TRBJ2-7, with D perhaps given as TRBD1 or TRBD2 (5 bases each). V dropped 5 bases and J dropped 3 bases, with 14 bases sitting between them. The CDR3 loop spans 14 amino acids. Looked up from germline, CDR1 is MNHEY and CDR2 is SMNVEV (reference sequence). The CDR3 region is CASSRAGTSYEQYF. The CDR3 DNA reads TGTGCCAGCAGTCGGGCAGGGACGAGCTACGAGCAGTACTTC.

The count of this clone is one. The chain employs TRBV29-1 and TRBJ1-1; 8 bases line up with TRBD1. This CDR3 has 14 residues. Germline CDR1 SQVTM, CDR2 ANQGSEA. After removal of 5 bases from V and 5 bases from J, the junction contained 10 bases not matched to a gene. The CDR3 protein is CSVRTGLRRTEAFF. The CDR3 region has the DNA TGCAGCGTTCGGACAGGGTTGCGAAGGACTGAAGCTTTCTTT. The entire variable domain, with the rest obtained from reference TRBV29-1 and TRBJ1-1, is as follows: SAVISQKPSRDICQRGTSLTIQCQVDSQVTMMFWYRQQPGQSLTLIATANQGSEATYESGFVIDKFPISRPNLTFSTLTVSNMSPEDSSIYLCSVRTGLRRTEAFFGQGTRLTVV.

About this clone itself: This specimen includes other DNA sequences encoding the same CDR3. This sequence joins TRBV6-1 and TRBJ2-7, with TRBD2 as a possible D gene (6 bases). V was pared by 8 bases and J by 4 bases, with 21 bases between. Germline V CDR1 and CDR2: MNHNS, SASEGT. The CDR3 loop spans 15 amino acids. The CDR3 nucleotides are TGTGCCAGCTCGGAAGCGGGCACTTTGAGTTACGAGCAGTACTTC. This sequence encodes CASSEAGTLSYEQYF.

Here the CDR3 reads CASSPLKDWEKFF. CDR3 nucleotide sequence: TGTGCCAGCTCACCACTGAAGGACTGGGAAAAGTTCTTC. V gene TRBV18 combines with J gene TRBJ2-1, with a tentative D call TRBD2 (5 bases). In germline, CDR1 is KGHSH, CDR2 LQKENI. The CDR3 covers 13 residues. V dropped 1 base and J dropped 14 bases, with 15 bases sitting between them.

V is TRBV7-2 and J is TRBJ2-7; D may correspond to TRBD1 or TRBD2 (5 bases each). Germline values: CDR1 SGHTA, CDR2 FQGNSA. Trimming removed 1 base at V and 3 bases at J, with 16 bases between. The CDR3 runs 16 residues. Here the CDR3 reads CASSLGGTGLSYEQYF. The CDR3 coding sequence is TGTGCCAGCAGCTTAGGGGGGACCGGGCTAAGCTACGAGCAGTACTTC.

J is TRBJ2-7 and V is TRBV11-3; unclear D gene. Trimming cost V 1 base and J 2 bases, with 6 bases left between them. The length of the CDR3 is 13 residues. Germline assignment: CDR1 SGHNT and CDR2 YENEEA. The CDR3 spells CASSLGPAYEQYF. The CDR3 DNA follows: TGTGCCAGCAGCTTAGGTCCAGCCTACGAGCAGTACTTC.

The chain carries TRBV5-6 and TRBJ2-3; no clear D. With 2 bases removed from V and 4 bases from J, the gap between germline ends came to 14 bases. CDR1 and CDR2 from the germline V gene are SGHDT and YYEEEE. The CDR3 totals 15 residues. CDR3 residues: CASSLVVGVPDTQYF. DNA of the CDR3: TGTGCCAGCAGCTTAGTGGTGGGCGTCCCAGATACGCAGTATTTT.

The chain links TRBV11-2 to TRBJ2-1; TRBD2 might be the D (7 bases). The CDR3 runs to 15 residues. Germline loops: CDR1 SGHAT, CDR2 FQNNGV. The ends were cut back, 5 bases at V and 5 bases at J, with 16 bases in the middle. CDR3 protein: CASSSRRGAHNEQFF. In nucleotides, the CDR3 is TGTGCCAGCAGCAGTCGACGGGGGGCACACAATGAGCAGTTCTTC.